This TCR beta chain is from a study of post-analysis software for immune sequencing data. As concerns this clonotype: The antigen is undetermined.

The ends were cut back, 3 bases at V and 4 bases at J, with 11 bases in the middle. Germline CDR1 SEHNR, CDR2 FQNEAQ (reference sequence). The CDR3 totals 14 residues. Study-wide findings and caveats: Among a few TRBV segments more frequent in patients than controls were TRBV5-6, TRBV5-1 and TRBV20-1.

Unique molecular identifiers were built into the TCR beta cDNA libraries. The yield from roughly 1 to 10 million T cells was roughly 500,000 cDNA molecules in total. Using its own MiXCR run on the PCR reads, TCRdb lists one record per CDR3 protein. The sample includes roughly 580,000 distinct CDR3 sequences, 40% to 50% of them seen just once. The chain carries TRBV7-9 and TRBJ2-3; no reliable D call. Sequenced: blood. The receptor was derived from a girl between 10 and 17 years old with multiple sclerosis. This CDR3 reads CASSFSKVPDTQYF. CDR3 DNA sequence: TGTGCCAGCAGCTTCTCGAAGGTCCCAGATACGCAGTATTTT.